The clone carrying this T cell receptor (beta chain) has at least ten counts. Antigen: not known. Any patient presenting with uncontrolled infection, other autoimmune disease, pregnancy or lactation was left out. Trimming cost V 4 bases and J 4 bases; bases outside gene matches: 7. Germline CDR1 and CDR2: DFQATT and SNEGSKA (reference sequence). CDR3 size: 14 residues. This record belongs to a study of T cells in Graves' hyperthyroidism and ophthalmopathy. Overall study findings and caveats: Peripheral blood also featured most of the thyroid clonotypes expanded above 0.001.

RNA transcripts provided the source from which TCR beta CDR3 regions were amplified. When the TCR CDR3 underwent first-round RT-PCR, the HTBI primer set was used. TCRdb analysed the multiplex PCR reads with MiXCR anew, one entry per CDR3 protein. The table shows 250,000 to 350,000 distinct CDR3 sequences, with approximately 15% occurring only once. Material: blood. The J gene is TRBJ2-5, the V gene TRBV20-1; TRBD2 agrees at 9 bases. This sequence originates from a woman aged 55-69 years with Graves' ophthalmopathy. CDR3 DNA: TGCAGTGCTATAGGCCTAGCGGGATTAGAGACCCAGTACTTC. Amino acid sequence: CSAIGLAGLETQYF.